This record concerns one T cell receptor beta chain sequence. Its antigen is not identified. Autoimmune disease history or systemic immunosuppression disqualified patients. The data originate from a study of OX40 agonist ivuxolimab in advanced cancers. Overall study: An agonistic anti-OX40 (CD134) antibody, ivuxolimab, was used to treat the patients. Notes on the study in general: Among the least clonally expanded were partial responders at 0.1-3.0 mg/kg. Normalized expansion of T-cell clones was also low for some nonresponders.

Sequencing used immunoSEQ multiplex PCR; TCRdb keeps in-frame clones, though not all of them. Seen here are tens of thousands of clones, about 82% observed once, and the top ten hold around 3.6%. Specimen: CD4+ or CD8+ T cells sorted from blood, collected in a trial of the OX40 agonist ivuxolimab. The clonotype was recovered from an adult with an advanced solid tumor such as melanoma, head and neck, liver or kidney cancer.

CDR3 residues: CASSLIRIGQAYNEQFF. The DNA for the CDR3 is TGTGCCAGCAGCTTAATTCGGATCGGTCAGGCCTACAATGAGCAGTTCTTC. The rearrangement uses TRBV7-2 and TRBJ2-1, with D uncertain. V lost 2 bases, J lost 2 bases, and 16 bases lay in between. The length of the CDR3 is 17 residues. Germline CDR1 reads SGHTA; CDR2 reads FQGNSA.